These 12 T cell receptor beta chains were all obtained from the same sample, sequenced in a study of cytomegalovirus exposure and HLA in healthy donors (dated by TCRdb to about 2017). The protocol used for the library was the immunoSEQ multiplex PCR assay. The multiplex PCR relied on a mix of 60 forward primers for TCR Vbeta segments and 13 reverse primers for TCR Jbeta segments. This immuneACCESS table, as held by TCRdb, lists in-frame sequences with V and J called but not all clones. Of the missing ones, under half trace to an unresolved V gene in checked studies; the others have no known cause. The sample table holds roughly 150,000 clones, of which roughly 82% were seen once. Under 8.5% of the sample lies in the top ten. What was sequenced was PBMCs. All receptors come from a woman aged 45-65 years in good health and CMV-seropositive.

The chain is built from TRBV2 and TRBJ2-7; D not certain. The germline gives CDR1 SNHLY, CDR2 FYNNEI. V dropped 2 bases and J dropped 7 bases, with 12 bases sitting between them. This CDR3 is built from 13 residues. Written as DNA, the CDR3 is TGTGCCAGCAGTGAAATTATCCTCGGGGAGCAGTACTTC. Its translation: CASSEIILGEQYF.

This sequence joins TRBV14 and TRBJ2-2, with D possibly matching TRBD2 (5 bases). CDR3 length: 15 amino acids. Germline V gene sequence: CDR1 SGHDN, CDR2 FVKESK. Deletions cut 3 bases from V and 1 base from J, with 9 bases between. CDR3 DNA: TGTGCCAGCAGCCAGAATAGCGTGAACACCGGGGAGCTGTTTTTT. The encoded protein is CASSQNSVNTGELFF.

The chain has TRBV19 and TRBJ1-1; 11 nucleotides line up with TRBD1. Unmatched junction bases numbered 2, after V lost 5 bases and J lost 0 bases. Germline loops: CDR1 LNHDA, CDR2 SQIVND (reference sequence). The CDR3 is 15 residues long. CDR3 in amino acids: CASSGGQGVNTEAFF. As DNA, the CDR3 is TGTGCCAGTAGTGGGGGACAGGGGGTGAACACTGAAGCTTTCTTT.

This clone has a single count. The rearrangement links TRBV4-1 to TRBJ1-6; the D gene is possibly TRBD1 (6 bases). Trimming cost V 0 bases and J 7 bases, with 13 bases left between them. There are 16 residues in the CDR3. CDR1 and CDR2 from the germline V gene are MGHRA and YSYEKL. The CDR3 here is CASSQDNGQGNSPLHF. The CDR3 DNA reads as TGCGCCAGCAGCCAAGATAACGGCCAGGGGAATTCACCCCTCCACTTT.

A few counts support this clone. The gene calls are TRBV6-6 and TRBJ1-5; possible D gene TRBD1, 6 bases. The CDR3 sequence is 14 residues long. With 2 bases removed from V and 2 bases from J, the gap between germline ends came to 7 bases. Germline V lookup: CDR1 MNHNY, CDR2 SVGAGI (reference sequence). The CDR3 is CASSYGGGNQPQHF. CDR3 DNA: TGTGCCAGCAGTTACGGGGGCGGCAATCAGCCCCAGCATTTT.

This chain links TRBV18 with TRBJ1-2, with a possible D match to TRBD1 (6 bases). V lost 3 bases, J lost 1 base, and 18 bases lay in between. This CDR3 region has 17 residues. The germline gives CDR1 KGHSH, CDR2 LQKENI. The CDR3 here is CASSPVNIPDSNYGYTF. CDR3 coding DNA: TGTGCCAGCTCACCTGTAAATATCCCGGACAGTAACTATGGCTACACCTTC.

The genes are TRBV29-1 and TRBJ2-2; D gene unclear. Per germline, CDR1 SQVTM and CDR2 ANQGSEA. This CDR3 spans 15 amino acids. V was shortened by 4 bases and J by 0 bases, with 12 bases between the two germline ends. The CDR3 DNA follows: TGCAGCGTTGTTTCGCGGCAGACGAACACCGGGGAGCTGTTTTTT. Protein product: CSVVSRQTNTGELFF.

The V and J genes are TRBV5-4 and TRBJ2-3, with D perhaps TRBD2 (5 bases). The CDR3 spans 15 residues. CDR1 SGHNT and CDR2 YYREEE come from the germline V gene (reference sequence). Trimming removed 4 bases from V and 7 bases from J, with 19 bases in between. The CDR3 bases are TGTGCCAGCAGCGAATGGACTTTCAATGGGTATACGCAGTATTTT. Its protein product is CASSEWTFNGYTQYF.

The chain is built from TRBV7-6 and TRBJ2-1; 7 positions match TRBD2. The CDR3 consists of 15 residues. V lost 1 base, J lost 6 bases, and 6 bases stayed unmatched. Per the germline V gene, CDR1 is SGHVS and CDR2 is FNYEAQ. CDR3: CASSLGELASNEQFF. For the CDR3, the DNA is TGTGCCAGCAGCTTAGGGGAACTAGCGTCCAATGAGCAGTTCTTC.

This chain joins TRBV5-6 and TRBJ1-1; D remains ambiguous. V lost 0 bases and J lost 2, with 8 bases in between. Germline V gene data show CDR1 as SGHDT and CDR2 as YYEEEE. CDR3 length equals 14 residues. This CDR3 reads CASSLDQVNTEAFF. Written as DNA, the CDR3 is TGTGCCAGCAGCTTGGACCAGGTTAACACTGAAGCTTTCTTT.

In DNA, the CDR3 is TGTGCCAGCAGCCCAGGGACAGACCCTTTCTCCTATGGCTACACCTTC. It encodes CASSPGTDPFSYGYTF. The chain links TRBV7-9 to TRBJ1-2; TRBD1 matches at 7 bases. V was pared by 5 bases and J by 4 bases, with 13 bases of the junction left unmatched. Germline V gene sequence: CDR1 SEHNR, CDR2 FQNEAQ (reference sequence). This CDR3 has 16 residues.

The gene calls are TRBV6-1 and TRBJ1-4; TRBD1 might be the D (5 bases). V lost 3 bases, J lost 7 bases, and 15 bases lay in between. This CDR3 has 15 amino acids. The germline V gene has CDR1 MNHNS and CDR2 SASEGT. CDR3 sequence reads: CASSDRGVRSEKLFF. The CDR3 DNA follows: TGTGCCAGCAGTGATCGGGGGGTCCGGAGTGAAAAACTGTTTTTT.